The 14 T cell receptor beta chains below come from one sample, sequenced in a study of T-cell memory formation after mild COVID-19. MiXCR was run by TCRdb on the 5' RACE reads, yielding one entry per CDR3 protein. This sample has over 400,000 distinct CDR3 sequences, with 20% to 30% found just once. Sequencing was done on a sample of PBMCs or a T cell subset sorted from them (not recorded which). All receptors come from an adult woman who had mild COVID-19 (a few samples of this study predate the infection). Cell type and time point are not known.

V usage is TRBV4-1 and J usage is TRBJ1-2; the D is unclear. V was pared by 1 base and J by 2 bases, with 5 bases between. CDR1 and CDR2 (germline): MGHRA, YSYEKL. This CDR3 region has 13 residues. As DNA, the CDR3 is TGCGCCAGCAGCCAAGCCCCCAACTATGGCTACACCTTC. This codes for CASSQAPNYGYTF.

This clonotype was recorded many times. The chain links TRBV5-6 to TRBJ1-6, with TRBD1 matching 9 bases. Germline CDR1 SGHDT, CDR2 YYEEEE. The CDR3 runs to 14 residues. V was clipped by 4 bases and J by 10 bases; unmatched bases: 6. The DNA for the CDR3 is TGTGCCAGCAGCCTCGGGACAGGGAACTCACCCCTCCACTTT. Its protein is CASSLGTGNSPLHF.

In this sample, this clonotype turned up many times. The rearrangement links TRBV9 to TRBJ1-4; maybe TRBD1 (6 bases). The CDR3 extends over 15 amino acids. The germline V gene encodes CDR1 SGDLS and CDR2 YYNGEE. V lost 0 bases, J lost 6 bases, and 12 bases lay in between. CDR3 sequence: CASSVAGVLHEKLFF. DNA of the CDR3: TGTGCCAGCAGCGTAGCAGGGGTCCTTCATGAAAAACTGTTTTTT.

V usage is TRBV18 and J usage is TRBJ1-4, with a tentative D call TRBD1 (6 bases). V was trimmed by 5 bases and J by 8 bases, leaving 18 bases between them. CDR3 length equals 15 residues. Germline lookup yields CDR1 KGHSH and CDR2 LQKENI. The CDR3 region has the DNA TGTGCCAGCTCAATAAACAGGGCACAGGGCGAAAAACTGTTTTTT. It is translated as CASSINRAQGEKLFF.

The chain uses TRBV5-1 and TRBJ1-2; no definite D call. The CDR3 spans 14 residues. Trimming removed 4 bases at V and 0 bases at J, with 10 bases between. Germline CDR1 SGHRS, CDR2 YFSETQ. CDR3 DNA: TGCGCCAGCAGCCCCCCAGAATCTAACTATGGCTACACCTTC. This encodes CASSPPESNYGYTF.

This clonotype has only a few counts. The J gene is TRBJ2-1, the V gene TRBV11-2; 12 bases are shared with TRBD2. V shed 5 bases and J 6 bases; nucleotides not matched to a gene: 2. This CDR3 has 14 residues. CDR1 and CDR2 (germline): SGHAT, FQNNGV. DNA of the CDR3: TGTGCCAGCAGCCGACTAGCGGGAGCCAATGAGCAGTTCTTC. Translated: CASSRLAGANEQFF. Based on the CDR3 plus reference TRBV11-2 and TRBJ2-1, the full variable domain is EAGVAQSPRYKIIEKRQSVAFWCNPISGHATLYWYQQILGQGPKLLIQFQNNGVVDDSQLPKDRFSAERLKGVDSTLKIQPAKLEDSAVYLCASSRLAGANEQFFGPGTRLTVL.

V and J are TRBV29-1 and TRBJ2-7; D assignment may be TRBD1 or TRBD2 (6 bases each). V lost 7 bases, J lost 4 bases, and 17 bases lay in between. From germline, CDR1 is SQVTM and CDR2 ANQGSEA. The CDR3 spans 13 residues. The CDR3 bases are TGCAGCGGGGTCGGGGGCGCGACGTACGAGCAGTACTTC. This codes for CSGVGGATYEQYF.

The J gene is TRBJ2-7, the V gene TRBV2; D remains unclear. Trimming took 6 bases from V and 3 from J, leaving 9 bases between them. The CDR3 is made up of 12 amino acids. Germline loops: CDR1 SNHLY, CDR2 FYNNEI. The CDR3 loop is CASRPWDYEQYF. The CDR3 nucleotides are TGTGCCAGCAGACCCTGGGACTACGAGCAGTACTTC.

This clonotype was found a few times. V is TRBV7-8 and J is TRBJ2-3; 7 nucleotides align to TRBD2. This CDR3 contains 16 residues. Germline V gene lookup returns CDR1 SGHVS and CDR2 FQNEAQ. Trimming removed 5 bases from V and 2 bases from J; junction bases left unmatched: 10. The CDR3 DNA is TGTGCCAGCAGCCTACTAGCGAGGTTTTACACAGATACGCAGTATTTT. Amino acid sequence: CASSLLARFYTDTQYF.

The chain carries TRBV2 and TRBJ2-7; TRBD1 matches 10 bases. CDR3 size: 15 residues. The V gene end was trimmed by 3 bases and the J gene end by 4 bases; junction bases not matched to a gene: 6. Germline lookup yields CDR1 SNHLY and CDR2 FYNNEI. The CDR3 coding sequence is TGTGCCAGCAGTGACCCCGACAGGGGGCGTTACGAGCAGTACTTC. It encodes CASSDPDRGRYEQYF. The full variable domain, rest sourced from reference TRBV2 and TRBJ2-7, is EPEVTQTPSHQVTQMGQEVILRCVPISNHLYFYWYRQILGQKVEFLVSFYNNEISEKSEIFDDQFSVERPDGSNFTLKIRSTKLEDSAMYFCASSDPDRGRYEQYFGPGTRLTVT.

CDR3 sequence (DNA): TGTGCCAGCAGTTTAAGGGGACAGTCCTACGAGCAGTACTTC. As protein: CASSLRGQSYEQYF. V and J are TRBV27 and TRBJ2-7; 7 bases agree with TRBD1. Trimming at V came to 2 bases and at J to 1 base, leaving 2 bases not matched to a gene. CDR1 MNHEY and CDR2 SMNVEV come from the germline V gene (reference sequence). The CDR3 totals 14 residues.

This clonotype was detected many times. This rearrangement joins TRBV7-6 to TRBJ2-1; perhaps TRBD2 as D (6 bases). Germline loops: CDR1 SGHVS, CDR2 FNYEAQ. Trimming pared 3 bases from V and 0 bases from J, leaving 9 bases between. The CDR3 covers 15 residues. Here the CDR3 reads CASSLYGSSYNEQFF. The DNA of the CDR3 is TGTGCCAGCAGCTTGTACGGGAGCTCCTACAATGAGCAGTTCTTC.

The rearrangement joins TRBV4-2 to TRBJ2-3; maybe TRBD2 (6 bases). Germline CDR1 and CDR2: LGHNA and YNFKEQ. The CDR3 has 15 residues. The V end lost 2 bases, the J end lost 2 bases, and 11 bases lay between the germline ends. CDR3 DNA sequence: TGTGCCAGCAGCCAAAGGACGGGGGACACAGATACGCAGTATTTT. This translates into CASSQRTGDTDTQYF.

Ten or more counts support this clonotype. V usage is TRBV7-3 and J usage is TRBJ2-1, with D possibly matching TRBD2 (6 bases). Germline CDR1 SGHTA, CDR2 FQGTGA. V lost 5 bases and J 8 bases, leaving 19 bases between the germline ends. The CDR3 spans 15 residues. DNA for the CDR3: TGTGCCAGCAGCATAAACGGGGGATTTAGCTATGAGCAGTTCTTC. This translates into CASSINGGFSYEQFF.